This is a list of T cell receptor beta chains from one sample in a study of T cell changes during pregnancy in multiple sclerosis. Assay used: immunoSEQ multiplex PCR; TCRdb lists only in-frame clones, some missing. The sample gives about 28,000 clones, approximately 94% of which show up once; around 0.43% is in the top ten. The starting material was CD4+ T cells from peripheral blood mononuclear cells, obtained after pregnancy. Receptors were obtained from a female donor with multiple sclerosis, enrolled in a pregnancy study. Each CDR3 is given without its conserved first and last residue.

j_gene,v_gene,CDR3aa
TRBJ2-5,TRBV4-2,ASSQDPGLAGGGETQY
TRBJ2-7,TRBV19,ASSIEGQGTYEQY
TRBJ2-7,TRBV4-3,ASSHRSVRQRGTSYEQY
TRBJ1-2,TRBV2,ASSEALTGGNGYT
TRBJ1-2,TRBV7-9,ASTAFRGQGAGGYT
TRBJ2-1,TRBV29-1,SVGRDFSYNEQF
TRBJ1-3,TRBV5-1,ASSLNGEPGNTIY
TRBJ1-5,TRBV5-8,ASRYGTGNQPQH
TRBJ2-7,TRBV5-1,ASSLGADYEQY
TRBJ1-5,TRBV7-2,ASSLVHGSNQPQH
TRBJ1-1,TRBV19,ASSIAPGGTGWNTEAF
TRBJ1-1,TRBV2,ASFQGASTEAF
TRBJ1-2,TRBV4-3,ASSQEGGQGFYGYT
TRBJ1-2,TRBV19,ASSPDGQGYGYT
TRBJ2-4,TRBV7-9,ASSFQGQTIAKNIQY
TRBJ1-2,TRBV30,AWSPFFREDHYGYT
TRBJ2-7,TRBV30,AWSVRTGGRRGYEQY
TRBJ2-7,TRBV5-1,ASSLSGTGAGEQY
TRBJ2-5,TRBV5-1,ASSLRGLKGGETQY
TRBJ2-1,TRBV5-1,ASSLASGSYNEQF
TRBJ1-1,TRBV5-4,ASMGRLNTEAF
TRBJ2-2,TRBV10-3,AISETGGVAGELF
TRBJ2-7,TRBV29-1,SVGREGVEQY
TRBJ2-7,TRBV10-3,ANSPQGEPYEQY
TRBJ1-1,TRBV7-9,ASGRADTEAF
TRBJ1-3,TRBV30,AWTRFRTGVVGGNTIY
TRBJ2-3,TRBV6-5,ASQTSGTDTQY
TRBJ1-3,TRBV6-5,ASSYQVSGNTIY
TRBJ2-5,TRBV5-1,ASSQGLSQETQY
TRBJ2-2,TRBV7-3,ASSPGLQQTGELF
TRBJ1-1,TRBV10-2,ASTHTTGENTEAF
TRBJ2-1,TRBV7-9,ASSRRGVAGANEQF
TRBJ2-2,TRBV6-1,ASSGRTSGGANTGELF
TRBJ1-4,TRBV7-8,ASSFGPNEKLF
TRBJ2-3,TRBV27,ATVAGGRGTDTQY
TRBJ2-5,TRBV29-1,SAVGQDQETQY
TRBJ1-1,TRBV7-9,ASGSRGLGTEAF
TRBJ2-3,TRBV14,ASSRRGLGGDTQY
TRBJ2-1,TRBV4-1,ASSQGLAGASEQF
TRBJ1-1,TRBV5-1,ASSPGQNTEAF
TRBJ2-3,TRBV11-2,ASSSLAGSRTDTQY
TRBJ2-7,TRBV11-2,ASSPTSGREYEQY
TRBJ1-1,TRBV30,AWSVLGQGNTEAF
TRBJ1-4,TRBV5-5,ASNLGHANEKLF